Following are 32 T cell receptor beta chains from one sample sequenced in a study of shared clonotypes between healthy human individuals. The protocol was immunoSEQ multiplex PCR, while the TCRdb copy is restricted to in-frame clones and leaves out a portion. This sample has hundreds of thousands of clones, with roughly 98% found just once. The naive CD8 fraction comprised CD45RO-negative cells positively selected for CCR7 and excluded terminally differentiated effector memory CD45RA+ cells. The sample consisted of naive CD8+ T cells sorted from blood. These receptors came from a man in his thirties or forties in good health.

The rearrangement joins TRBV25-1 to TRBJ1-4; maybe TRBD1 (5 bases). CDR1 and CDR2 (germline): MGHDK, SYGVNS. V lost 2 bases and J lost 9, with 13 bases in between. The CDR3 contains 14 residues. DNA for the CDR3: TGTGCCAGCAGTGAACCCGGGACGTTGAAAAAACTGTTTTTT. Its translation is CASSEPGTLKKLFF.

This clone showed up just once. J is TRBJ2-5 and V is TRBV4-1; 7 nucleotides align to TRBD1. The V gene's germline CDR1 is MGHRA and CDR2 YSYEKL. V lost 1 base, J lost 9 bases, and 14 bases stayed unmatched. This CDR3 comprises 16 residues. The CDR3 here is CASSQGGNDREPAQYF. The DNA for the CDR3 is TGCGCCAGCAGCCAAGGAGGGAACGACAGGGAACCGGCCCAGTACTTC.

This chain links TRBV2 with TRBJ2-3, with 7 bases identical to TRBD2. Germline V gene data show CDR1 as SNHLY and CDR2 as FYNNEI. With V trimmed by 6 bases and J by 0 bases, 18 bases remained unmatched. CDR3 size: 19 residues. CDR3 amino acids: CASRSLALNSGPSTDTQYF. The CDR3 DNA reads TGTGCCAGCAGGTCTCTCGCGCTTAATAGCGGGCCTAGCACAGATACGCAGTATTTT.

The chain recombines TRBV5-8 with TRBJ2-1, with 9 bases that match TRBD1. Germline V gene sequence: CDR1 SGHTS, CDR2 YDEGEE. The V gene end was trimmed by 2 bases and the J gene end by 3 bases; junction bases not matched to a gene: 3. This CDR3 region has 15 residues. The CDR3 reads CASSLTGGFYNEQFF. DNA of the CDR3: TGTGCCAGCAGCTTAACAGGGGGCTTCTACAATGAGCAGTTCTTC.

This chain joins TRBV27 and TRBJ2-7; the match to TRBD1 covers 9 bases. V gave up 5 bases and J gave up 2 bases; unmatched junction bases: 7. The CDR3 spans 15 residues. Germline lookup yields CDR1 MNHEY and CDR2 SMNVEV (reference sequence). The CDR3, as DNA: TGTGCCAGCAGTCGCCCCGGGACAGGGACCTACGAGCAGTACTTC. This encodes CASSRPGTGTYEQYF.

The chain couples TRBV2 to TRBJ2-3, with 10 bases lining up with TRBD2. V shed 5 bases, J shed 2 bases, and the junction held 4 bases outside the gene matches. The CDR3 contains 15 residues. Looked up from germline, CDR1 is SNHLY and CDR2 is FYNNEI. CDR3 loop: CASSWTSGNTDTQYF. CDR3 coding DNA: TGTGCCAGCAGTTGGACTAGCGGAAACACAGATACGCAGTATTTT.

The chain has TRBV29-1 and TRBJ2-1, with D hard to call. The CDR3 covers 16 residues. Trimming pared 1 base from V and 0 bases from J, leaving 13 bases between. The germline gives CDR1 SQVTM, CDR2 ANQGSEA. The CDR3 reads CSVEGIGLSSYNEQFF. CDR3 coding DNA: TGCAGCGTTGAAGGAATAGGGCTCAGCTCCTACAATGAGCAGTTCTTC.

J is TRBJ2-7 and V is TRBV7-8, with TRBD1 matching over 9 bases. The V segment lost 5 bases and the J segment 2 bases; nucleotides outside the gene matches: 4. The CDR3 has 14 amino acids. CDR1 is SGHVS and CDR2 is FQNEAQ in the germline V gene. CDR3 residues: CASSSRTGAYEQYF. CDR3 coding DNA: TGTGCCAGCAGCAGTAGGACAGGGGCCTACGAGCAGTACTTC. The full variable domain, its missing parts supplied by reference TRBV7-8 and TRBJ2-7, is GAGVSQSPRYKVAKRGQDVALRCDPISGHVSLFWYQQALGQGPEFLTYFQNEAQLDKSGLPSDRFFAERPEGSVSTLKIQRTQQEDSAVYLCASSSRTGAYEQYFGPGTRLTVT.

The rearrangement links TRBV6-4 to TRBJ2-3, with a weak D call TRBD2 (6 bases). Per germline, CDR1 MRHNA and CDR2 SNTAGT. CDR3 length equals 15 residues. V was shortened by 5 bases and J by 1 base, with 13 bases between the two germline ends. The CDR3 region has the DNA TGTGCCAGCAGTACGGGGGAGCGGGGCACAGATACGCAGTATTTT. Translated, it gives CASSTGERGTDTQYF.

The V and J genes are TRBV27 and TRBJ2-2; D is perhaps TRBD2 (6 bases). Germline values: CDR1 MNHEY, CDR2 SMNVEV (reference sequence). The length of the CDR3 is 17 residues. V was clipped by 3 bases and J by 7 bases, with 21 bases between them. As DNA, the CDR3 is TGTGCCAGCAGTTTTTCCTTCACCGGGACTCCAAGCGGGGAGCTGTTTTTT. Protein sequence: CASSFSFTGTPSGELFF.

V and J are TRBV27 and TRBJ2-1; maybe TRBD2 (5 bases). CDR1 and CDR2 from the germline V gene are MNHEY and SMNVEV (reference sequence). Trimming took off 4 bases at V and 5 bases at J, with 21 bases between the two ends. CDR3 length: 17 amino acids. CDR3 nucleotide sequence: TGTGCCAGCAGTTCGTCGGACCCGCTCTGGGAGCACAATGAGCAGTTCTTC. It translates to CASSSSDPLWEHNEQFF.

Turning to this clone: The same CDR3 can be traced to other DNA sequences in this sample. The V and J genes are TRBV5-1 and TRBJ2-7; 9 bases are a match to TRBD2. Germline V gene lookup returns CDR1 SGHRS and CDR2 YFSETQ. After removal of 1 base from V and 4 bases from J, the junction contained 3 bases not matched to a gene. The CDR3 runs 14 residues. The CDR3 loop reads CASSLSLAGYEQYF. For the CDR3, the DNA is TGCGCCAGCAGCTTGAGTCTAGCGGGATACGAGCAGTACTTC.

The chain is built from TRBV11-2 and TRBJ2-5; the D gene is possibly TRBD1 (6 bases). Trimming cost V 4 bases and J 1 base, with 16 bases left between them. This CDR3 comprises 16 residues. The V gene's germline CDR1 is SGHAT and CDR2 FQNNGV. The CDR3 bases are TGTGCCAGCAGCTCAACAGGGCGAGGGGGCCAAGAGACCCAGTACTTC. Amino acid sequence: CASSSTGRGGQETQYF.

The chain has TRBV19 and TRBJ2-7; weak D call: TRBD1 (6 bases). The V gene lost 8 bases and the J gene lost 6 bases, with 29 bases spanning the gap. CDR3 length equals 17 residues. Germline CDR1 and CDR2: LNHDA and SQIVND (reference sequence). DNA for the CDR3: TGTGCCAGTTGCCCTTCCTCCAGGGGCCTAACCTCCCGCGAGCAGTACTTC. Translation: CASCPSSRGLTSREQYF. The whole variable domain, filled in from reference TRBV19 and TRBJ2-7, reads DGGITQSPKYLFRKEGQNVTLSCEQNLNHDAMYWYRQDPGQGLRLIYYSQIVNDFQKGDIAEGYSVSREKKESFPLTVTSAQKNPTAFYLCASCPSSRGLTSREQYFGPGTRLTVT.

The chain couples TRBV11-2 to TRBJ2-7; D perhaps matches TRBD2 (6 bases). Germline-derived CDR1 and CDR2 are SGHAT and FQNNGV. The CDR3 loop spans 13 amino acids. The ends were cut back, 5 bases at V and 3 bases at J, with 11 bases in the middle. The CDR3 reads CASSIAEYYEQYF. CDR3 DNA: TGTGCCAGCAGCATAGCGGAATACTACGAGCAGTACTTC.

This clone appeared once. This rearrangement joins TRBV9 to TRBJ2-7, with 8 bases lining up with TRBD2. The CDR3 has 16 residues. Germline-derived CDR1 and CDR2 are SGDLS and YYNGEE. V shed 4 bases, J shed 2 bases, and the junction held 11 bases outside the gene matches. This chain's CDR3 is CASSPTRTSRTYEQYF. The DNA for the CDR3 is TGTGCCAGCAGCCCCACCCGGACTAGCAGGACCTACGAGCAGTACTTC.

The chain is built from TRBV4-3 and TRBJ2-1, with TRBD2 matching 9 bases. The J segment lost 4 bases and the V segment lost 4 bases, leaving 8 bases of the junction unmatched. Germline-derived CDR1 and CDR2 are LGHNA and YSLEER. The CDR3 spans 16 residues. DNA of the CDR3: TGCGCCAGCAGCCGGCGACTAGCGGACCTATACAATGAGCAGTTCTTC. Translating it yields CASSRRLADLYNEQFF.

The rearrangement links TRBV7-9 to TRBJ2-1; D is perhaps TRBD1 (6 bases). Germline lookup yields CDR1 SEHNR and CDR2 FQNEAQ (reference sequence). The CDR3 runs 17 residues. Trimming removed 0 bases from V and 0 bases from J, with 12 bases in between. The chain's CDR3 is CASSLAGQGLSYNEQFF. The CDR3 DNA follows: TGTGCCAGCAGCTTAGCGGGACAAGGACTCTCCTACAATGAGCAGTTCTTC.

V is TRBV4-1 and J is TRBJ2-7, with D possibly being TRBD2 (5 bases). V gave up 4 bases and J gave up 3 bases, with 16 bases separating them. Germline V gene lookup returns CDR1 MGHRA and CDR2 YSYEKL. The CDR3 consists of 15 residues. DNA for the CDR3: TGCGCCAGCAGCCCGGCCTTGGAGGTGGTCTACGAGCAGTACTTC. This translates into CASSPALEVVYEQYF.

J is TRBJ2-7 and V is TRBV27; no firm D call. Trimming cost V 2 bases and J 2 bases, with 7 bases left between them. The CDR3 covers 13 residues. Germline V gives CDR1 MNHEY, CDR2 SMNVEV (reference sequence). CDR3 loop: CASSLDGAYEQYF. The CDR3 DNA follows: TGTGCCAGCAGTTTAGACGGAGCCTACGAGCAGTACTTC.

V gene TRBV5-6 combines with J gene TRBJ2-7; tentative D call: TRBD1 (5 bases). This CDR3 region has 14 residues. Between the trimmed V and J ends, which lost 2 bases and 0 bases, there was a span of 9 bases. Germline V gene data show CDR1 as SGHDT and CDR2 as YYEEEE. CDR3 amino acids: CASSLGAVSYEQYF. In DNA, the CDR3 is TGTGCCAGCAGCTTAGGGGCAGTCTCCTACGAGCAGTACTTC.

The J gene is TRBJ2-7, the V gene TRBV28, with D unclear. V was trimmed by 2 bases and J by 4 bases, leaving 6 bases between them. Germline CDR1 reads MDHEN; CDR2 reads SYDVKM. This CDR3 spans 12 amino acids. This CDR3 is CASSLRHYEQYF. The CDR3 DNA follows: TGTGCCAGCAGTTTAAGACATTACGAGCAGTACTTC.

This chain joins TRBV30 and TRBJ1-4; D ambiguous. Looked up from germline, CDR1 is GTSNPN and CDR2 is SVGIG (reference sequence). V lost 0 bases and J lost 4, with 12 bases in between. The CDR3 runs 15 residues. The CDR3 protein is CAWSVGVGYNEKLFF. The CDR3 DNA is TGTGCCTGGAGTGTAGGAGTCGGGTATAATGAAAAACTGTTTTTT.

This sequence joins TRBV30 and TRBJ2-7; D unresolved. Germline lookup yields CDR1 GTSNPN and CDR2 SVGIG (reference sequence). V dropped 2 bases and J dropped 5 bases, with 10 bases sitting between them. This CDR3 is 12 amino acids long. The CDR3 spells CAWSFRSHEQYF. The CDR3 DNA follows: TGTGCCTGGAGTTTCCGTAGCCACGAGCAGTACTTC.

This clone was counted once. The genes are TRBV10-2 and TRBJ2-7, with D hard to call. Germline CDR1 and CDR2: WSHSY and SAAADI. The CDR3 runs 14 residues. Trimming left V 2 bases short and J 5 bases short, with 13 bases between. CDR3 bases: TGCGCCAGCAGTGAGCCCTCCGTACGGGACGAGCAGTACTTC. Translated, it gives CASSEPSVRDEQYF.

In regard to this clone: The same CDR3 arises from other DNA sequences in this sample as well. This chain links TRBV2 with TRBJ2-7; a weak D match, TRBD2 (6 bases). The CDR3 contains 12 residues. V shed 7 bases and J shed 3 bases, with 10 bases lying between them. Germline V lookup: CDR1 SNHLY, CDR2 FYNNEI. The CDR3 here is CASTGGSYEQYF. Written as DNA, the CDR3 is TGTGCCAGCACAGGAGGGAGCTACGAGCAGTACTTC. The whole variable domain, remainder taken from reference TRBV2 and TRBJ2-7, is EPEVTQTPSHQVTQMGQEVILRCVPISNHLYFYWYRQILGQKVEFLVSFYNNEISEKSEIFDDQFSVERPDGSNFTLKIRSTKLEDSAMYFCASTGGSYEQYFGPGTRLTVT.

The V and J genes are TRBV28 and TRBJ2-5; D might be TRBD1 or TRBD2, each matching 5 bases. This CDR3 is built from 16 residues. Germline-derived CDR1 and CDR2 are MDHEN and SYDVKM. V was clipped by 6 bases and J by 4 bases, with 21 bases between them. The CDR3 loop reads CASRGLPGIRGETQYF. In DNA form, the CDR3 reads TGTGCCAGCAGGGGGCTACCGGGAATCAGAGGAGAGACCCAGTACTTC.

The V call is TRBV9, the J call TRBJ1-1; D unresolved. Per germline, CDR1 SGDLS and CDR2 YYNGEE. V lost 3 bases, J lost 0 bases, and 9 bases lay in between. The CDR3 is 14 amino acids. The CDR3 bases are TGTGCCAGCAGCGATCCAAGTCTGAACACTGAAGCTTTCTTT. Its protein is CASSDPSLNTEAFF. The whole variable domain, remainder taken from reference TRBV9 and TRBJ1-1, is DSGVTQTPKHLITATGQRVTLRCSPRSGDLSVYWYQQSLDQGLQFLIQYYNGEERAKGNILERFSAQQFPDLHSELNLSSLELGDSALYFCASSDPSLNTEAFFGQGTRLTVV.

The V gene is TRBV5-4, the J gene TRBJ2-7; D possibly corresponds to TRBD2 (7 bases). The CDR3 has 16 amino acids. Germline V gene sequence: CDR1 SGHNT, CDR2 YYREEE (reference sequence). Trimming removed 3 bases at V and 9 bases at J, with 25 bases between. The CDR3 region is CASSWRDRGRAGGQYF. CDR3 DNA: TGTGCCAGCAGCTGGAGGGATAGGGGGAGGGCCGGCGGGCAGTACTTC.

The CDR3, as DNA: TGTGCCAGCTCCCGGACGGGGGAGTACAATGAGCAGTTCTTC. Residues: CASSRTGEYNEQFF. This sequence joins TRBV6-4 and TRBJ2-1; possibly TRBD2 for D (6 bases). This CDR3 region has 14 residues. V gave up 8 bases and J gave up 4 bases, with 15 bases separating them. Germline V gene sequence: CDR1 MRHNA, CDR2 SNTAGT.

CDR3 residues: CASSQDDWETQYF. Here the CDR3 DNA reads TGCGCCAGCAGCCAAGATGACTGGGAGACCCAGTACTTC. The chain joins TRBV4-3 to TRBJ2-5; D unclear. V lost 0 bases and J lost 5, with 7 bases in between. Germline CDR1 and CDR2: LGHNA and YSLEER. The CDR3 extends over 13 amino acids.

V gene TRBV4-1 combines with J gene TRBJ2-7; 10 positions agree with TRBD1. Unmatched junction bases numbered 2, after V lost 2 bases and J lost 1 base. The CDR3 is 15 residues long. Germline V gene data show CDR1 as MGHRA and CDR2 as YSYEKL. The CDR3 nucleotides are TGCGCCAGCAGCCAACGGGACAGGGGTTCCTACGAGCAGTACTTC. Translation gives CASSQRDRGSYEQYF.